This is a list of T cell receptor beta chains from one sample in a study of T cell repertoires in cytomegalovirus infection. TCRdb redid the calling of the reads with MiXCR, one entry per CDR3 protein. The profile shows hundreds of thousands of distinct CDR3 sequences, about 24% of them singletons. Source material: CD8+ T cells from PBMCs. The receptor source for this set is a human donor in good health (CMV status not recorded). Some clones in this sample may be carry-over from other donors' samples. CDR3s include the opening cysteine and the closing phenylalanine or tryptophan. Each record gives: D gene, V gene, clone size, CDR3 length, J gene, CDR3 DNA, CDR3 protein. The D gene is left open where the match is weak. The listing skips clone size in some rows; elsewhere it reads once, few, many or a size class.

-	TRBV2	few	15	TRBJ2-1	TGTGCCAGCAGTGAGGGCCCGGGGTCCTACAATGAGCAGTTCTTC	CASSEGPGSYNEQFF
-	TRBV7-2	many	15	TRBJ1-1	TGTGCCAGCAGCTTATCCAGGACACCGAACACTGAAGCTTTCTTT	CASSLSRTPNTEAFF
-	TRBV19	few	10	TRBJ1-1	TGTGCCACCTACAGACAGGAGGCTTTCTTT	CATYRQEAFF
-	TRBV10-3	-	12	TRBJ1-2	TGTGCCGTTCGGACAGAGCTGTATGGCTACACCTTC	CAVRTELYGYTF
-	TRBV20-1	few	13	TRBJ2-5	TGCAGTGCTAGACCGGCTACTGGAGGGACCCAGTACTTC	CSARPATGGTQYF
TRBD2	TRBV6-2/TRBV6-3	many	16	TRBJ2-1	TGTGCCAGCAGTTTCATTCTAGCGGGCCCCTACAATGAGCAGTTCTTC	CASSFILAGPYNEQFF
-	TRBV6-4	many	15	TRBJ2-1	TGTGCCAGCAGTGACACGCGGTGGGGGAACAATGAGCAGTTCTTC	CASSDTRWGNNEQFF
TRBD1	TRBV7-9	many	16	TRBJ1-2	TGTGCCAGCAGCTCCGGGACAGGGAACAACCCCTATGGCTACACCTTC	CASSSGTGNNPYGYTF
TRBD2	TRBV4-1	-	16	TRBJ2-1	TGCGCCAGCAGCCAAGTAGCGGGGGGTCCCTACAATGAGCAGTTCTTC	CASSQVAGGPYNEQFF
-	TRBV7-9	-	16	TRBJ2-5	TGTGCCAGCAGCCTGGGTAGCGGAGGCGCAATAGAGACCCAGTACTTC	CASSLGSGGAIETQYF
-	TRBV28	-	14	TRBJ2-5	TGTGCCAGCAGTGCCCGGAGGCTTCAAGAGACCCAGTACTTC	CASSARRLQETQYF
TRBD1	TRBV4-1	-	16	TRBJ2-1	TGCGCCAGCAGCCACCCTAGGGACAGGGCCTACAATGAGCAGTTCTTC	CASSHPRDRAYNEQFF
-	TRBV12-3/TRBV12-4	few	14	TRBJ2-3	TGTGCCAGCAGTCAGGGGGGGGTAACAGATACGCAGTATTTT	CASSQGGVTDTQYF
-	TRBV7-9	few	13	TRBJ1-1	TGTGCCATCTGGATGGGGGGAGACACTGAAGCTTTCTTT	CAIWMGGDTEAFF
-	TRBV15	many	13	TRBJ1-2	TGTGCCACCAGCACCGGGAGGTCCTATGGCTACACCTTC	CATSTGRSYGYTF
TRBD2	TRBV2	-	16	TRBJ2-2	TGTGCCAGCAGTGAGGCTAGCGGTCCGAACACCGGGGAGCTGTTTTTT	CASSEASGPNTGELFF
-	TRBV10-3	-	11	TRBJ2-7	TGTGCCATCAGTGAGTCTGCCGAGCAGTACTTC	CAISESAEQYF
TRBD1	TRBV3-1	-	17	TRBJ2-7	TGTGCCAGCAGCCAACGGTACAGGGGGCGCGCTTGGGACGAGCAGTACTTC	CASSQRYRGRAWDEQYF
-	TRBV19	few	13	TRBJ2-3	TGTGCCAGTATTCCCAGAGACACAGATACGCAGTATTTT	CASIPRDTDTQYF
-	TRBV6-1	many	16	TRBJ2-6	TGTGCCAGCAGCCCCGGTGCCAGCTCTGGGGCCAACGTCCTGACTTTC	CASSPGASSGANVLTF
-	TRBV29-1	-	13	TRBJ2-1	TGCAGCGTTGAACCCCGGGCCCCTTATGAGCAGTTCTTC	CSVEPRAPYEQFF
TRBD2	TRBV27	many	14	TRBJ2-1	TGTGCCAGCAGTAGCGGGGGCTCCCTGAATGAGCAGTTCTTC	CASSSGGSLNEQFF
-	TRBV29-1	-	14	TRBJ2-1	TGCAGCGTTCTCCGGGACCTCGAAAGGGATGAGCAGTTCTTC	CSVLRDLERDEQFF
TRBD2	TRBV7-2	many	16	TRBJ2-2	TGTGCCAGCAGCTTAAGGGCGGGGGGGAACACCGGGGAGCTGTTTTTT	CASSLRAGGNTGELFF
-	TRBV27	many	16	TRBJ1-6	TGTGCCAGCAGTCCACTTACAGGGAACTATAATTCACCCCTCCACTTT	CASSPLTGNYNSPLHF
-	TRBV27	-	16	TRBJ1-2	TGTGCCAGCAGTTTATCGGAGGCAGCTCGGGACTATGGCTACACCTTC	CASSLSEAARDYGYTF
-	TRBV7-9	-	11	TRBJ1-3	TGTGCCAGCAGGGGGAGAGACACCATATATTTT	CASRGRDTIYF
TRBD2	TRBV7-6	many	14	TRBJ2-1	TGTGCCAGCAGCTTCTCTGGGACTAACTATAAGCAGTTCTTC	CASSFSGTNYKQFF
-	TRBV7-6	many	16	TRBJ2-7	TGTGCCAGCAGCTTAACTGTCGTACAGGGATCCTACGAGCAGTACTTC	CASSLTVVQGSYEQYF
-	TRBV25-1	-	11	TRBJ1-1	TGTGCCAGCAGTGATACGGCGGGAGCTTTCTTT	CASSDTAGAFF
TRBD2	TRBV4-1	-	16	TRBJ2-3	TGCGCCAGCAGCCAAGGCGGGGGGCCCTACACAGATACGCAGTATTTT	CASSQGGGPYTDTQYF
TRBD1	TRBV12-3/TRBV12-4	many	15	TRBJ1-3	TGTGCCAGCAGTTTCCCAGGGGGCCTTGGAAACACCATATATTTT	CASSFPGGLGNTIYF
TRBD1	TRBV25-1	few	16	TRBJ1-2	TGTGCCAGCAGTGAATGGTTTGTTCAGGGGGCGCATGGCTACACCTTC	CASSEWFVQGAHGYTF
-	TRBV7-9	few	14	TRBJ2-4	TGTGCCAGCAGCTCCAGCCTAGCCAAAAACATTCAGTACTTC	CASSSSLAKNIQYF
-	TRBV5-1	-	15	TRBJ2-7	TGCGCCAGCAGCTTGGTCGACAGACCAACCTACGAGCAGTACTTC	CASSLVDRPTYEQYF
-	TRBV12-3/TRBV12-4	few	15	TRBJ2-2	TGTGCCAGCAGTCTAAGGGCGAGGGGGACCGGGGAGCTGTTTTTT	CASSLRARGTGELFF
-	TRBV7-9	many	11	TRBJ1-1	TGTGCCAGCAGCTCCTCCGGGGAAGCTTTCTTT	CASSSSGEAFF
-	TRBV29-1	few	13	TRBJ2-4	TGCAGCGTTGAAGAGGGACCAAGTGTCGTTCAGTACTTC	CSVEEGPSVVQYF
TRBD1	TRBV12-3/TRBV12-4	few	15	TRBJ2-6	TGTGCCAGCAGTATGACGGACAGGGGGGCCAACGTCCTGACTTTC	CASSMTDRGANVLTF
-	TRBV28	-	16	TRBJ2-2	TGTGCCAGCAGTTTCCCTGACATTGCGAACACCGGGGAGCTGTTTTTT	CASSFPDIANTGELFF
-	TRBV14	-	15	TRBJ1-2	TGTGCCAGCAGCCAAGATCACCCGTTCTTCCGTGGCTACACCTTC	CASSQDHPFFRGYTF
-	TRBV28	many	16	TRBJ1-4	TGTGCCAGCAGCGAGTCTTGGAAAAGGACTAATGAAAAACTGTTTTTT	CASSESWKRTNEKLFF
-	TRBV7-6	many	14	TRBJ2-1	TGTGCCAGCAGCGTCGGACAGAAAGACAATGAGCAGTTCTTC	CASSVGQKDNEQFF
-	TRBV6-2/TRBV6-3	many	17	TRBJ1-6	TGTGCCAGCAGCCTAAGAATGGCCGGACAGACCGATTCACCCCTCCACTTT	CASSLRMAGQTDSPLHF
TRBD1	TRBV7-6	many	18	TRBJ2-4	TGTGCCAGCAGCCCCCTACCGGGACAGGGTTCGGCCAAAAACATTCAGTACTTC	CASSPLPGQGSAKNIQYF
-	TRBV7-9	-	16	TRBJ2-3	TGTGCCAGCATCCCTTCGGGGACGTTTAGCACAGATACGCAGTATTTT	CASIPSGTFSTDTQYF
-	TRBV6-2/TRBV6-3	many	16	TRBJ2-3	TGTGCCAGCAGTTCGGCTTTGGTAGCGGGCACAGATACGCAGTATTTT	CASSSALVAGTDTQYF
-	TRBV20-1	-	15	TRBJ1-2	TGCAGTGCTAGACCGCTGGCGGGGAAGGGCTATGGCTACACCTTC	CSARPLAGKGYGYTF
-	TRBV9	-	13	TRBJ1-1	TGTGCCAGCAGCGGGGGGGAGGTGGCTGAAGCTTTCTTT	CASSGGEVAEAFF
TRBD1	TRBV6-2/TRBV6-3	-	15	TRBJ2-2	TGTGCCAGCAGTTACTCGTCCCGGGACAGGCCCTTGCTGTTTTTT	CASSYSSRDRPLLFF